The 28 T cell receptor beta chains reported below all come from one sample, sequenced in a study of blood T cell repertoires in COVID-19. Assay used: immunoSEQ multiplex PCR; TCRdb lists only in-frame clones, some missing. Of about 100,000 clones in the sample, just under 85% are singletons; the top ten hold around 15%. Sample: peripheral blood. Source of these receptors: a man aged 45-60 years with active or convalescent COVID-19.

The chain carries TRBV18 and TRBJ2-7; 12 nucleotides align to TRBD2. The ends lost 2 bases at V and 0 bases at J; junction bases unmatched: 2. CDR1 is KGHSH, CDR2 LQKENI, per germline. The CDR3 is 16 amino acids. The CDR3 coding sequence is TGTGCCAGCTCACCATTGACTAGCGGGAGCTCCTACGAGCAGTACTTC. Translating gives CASSPLTSGSSYEQYF.

The rearrangement joins TRBV5-4 to TRBJ1-1, with a tentative D call TRBD1 (6 bases). Germline V gives CDR1 SGHNT, CDR2 YYREEE (reference sequence). Trimming stripped 0 bases from V and 3 bases from J, with 12 bases between. The CDR3 consists of 15 residues. The CDR3 loop is CASSLDRDIYTEAFF. CDR3 DNA sequence: TGTGCCAGCAGCTTGGACAGGGACATCTACACTGAAGCTTTCTTT.

The chain combines TRBV11-3 with TRBJ1-3; a weak D match, TRBD1 (6 bases). This CDR3 is built from 14 residues. The germline gives CDR1 SGHNT, CDR2 YENEEA. Trimming stripped 8 bases from V and 0 bases from J, with 11 bases between. For the CDR3, the DNA is TGTGCCAGCGGTACAGGGCTCTCTGGAAACACCATATATTTT. Translating gives CASGTGLSGNTIYF.

This clone occurred a few times. The chain recombines TRBV6-5 with TRBJ1-1; TRBD1 matches at 9 bases. This CDR3 is 12 amino acids long. After removal of 6 bases from V and 7 bases from J, the junction contained 3 bases not matched to a gene. The germline V gene has CDR1 MNHEY and CDR2 SVGAGI. CDR3 DNA sequence: TGTGCCAGCAGACAGGGGGCGGGTGAAGCTTTCTTT. Its translation: CASRQGAGEAFF.

This clone came up a few times. The chain combines TRBV19 with TRBJ1-1; D is unclear. V lost 2 bases and J 0 bases, leaving 4 bases between the germline ends. Looked up from germline, CDR1 is LNHDA and CDR2 is SQIVND (reference sequence). The CDR3 extends over 13 amino acids. CDR3 DNA sequence: TGTGCCAGTAGTATAATTATGAACACTGAAGCTTTCTTT. As protein: CASSIIMNTEAFF.

The rearrangement uses TRBV6-1 and TRBJ2-2, with TRBD2 identical over 12 bases. Germline V gene sequence: CDR1 MNHNS, CDR2 SASEGT. V was pared by 2 bases and J by 6 bases, with 1 base of the junction left unmatched. This CDR3 is built from 15 residues. The CDR3 DNA follows: TGTGCCAGCAGTGAATGGACTAGCGGGGCCGGGGAGCTGTTTTTT. Amino acids: CASSEWTSGAGELFF.

This clone was observed a few times. The sample carries other DNA sequences with the same CDR3. The chain carries TRBV11-2 and TRBJ2-1; a possible D gene is TRBD2 (5 bases). Trimming removed 1 base at V and 1 base at J, with 8 bases between. CDR1 and CDR2 from the germline V gene are SGHAT and FQNNGV. The CDR3 is 15 residues long. CDR3 sequence: CASSLGGLSYNEQFF. In DNA form, the CDR3 reads TGTGCCAGCAGCTTAGGCGGGCTTTCCTACAATGAGCAGTTCTTC.

The chain uses TRBV6-8 and TRBJ2-6, with 10 bases that match TRBD1. CDR3 length: 20 residues. J lost 2 bases, V lost 2 bases, and 12 bases had no gene match. Germline values: CDR1 MNHGY, CDR2 SAAAGT. The CDR3 DNA is TGTGCCAGCAGTTACCAAGGGGAGACAGGGGGCGCCCCTGGGGCCAACGTCCTGACTTTC. It translates to CASSYQGETGGAPGANVLTF.

This clone was picked up one time. The chain employs TRBV6-5 and TRBJ2-7; 10 bases map to TRBD1. Looked up from germline, CDR1 is MNHEY and CDR2 is SVGAGI. There are 14 residues in the CDR3. V lost 5 bases to trimming and J lost 1 base; unmatched junction nucleotides: 2. As DNA, the CDR3 is TGTGCCAGCAGTCCGGGACAGGGGTCCTACGAGCAGTACTTC. Amino acid sequence: CASSPGQGSYEQYF.

This chain links TRBV3-1 (or the pseudogene TRBV3-2) with TRBJ2-7, with a possible D match to TRBD2 (5 bases). The CDR3 spans 14 residues. Trimming stripped 4 bases from V and 3 bases from J, with 13 bases between. Germline assignment: CDR1 LGHDT and CDR2 YNNKEL (reference sequence). This chain's CDR3 is CASSPTLTSYEQYF. The CDR3 bases are TGTGCCAGCAGCCCTACCCTAACTAGCTACGAGCAGTACTTC.

The genes are TRBV6-4 and TRBJ1-4; D call uncertain. Trimming shortened V by 4 bases and J by 8 bases, and 11 bases separated the two germline ends. This CDR3 has 13 residues. Germline assignment: CDR1 MRHNA and CDR2 SNTAGT. The CDR3 spells CASSAEIGEKLFF. In DNA form, the CDR3 reads TGTGCCAGCAGTGCAGAAATTGGCGAAAAACTGTTTTTT.

The chain combines TRBV10-3 with TRBJ1-5, with D perhaps TRBD1 (5 bases). Germline V gene lookup returns CDR1 ENHRY and CDR2 SYGVKD. The CDR3 runs 14 residues. V was trimmed by 4 bases and J by 4 bases, leaving 11 bases between them. The CDR3 bases are TGTGCCATCAGTGGACAGAGAGCTAATCAGCCCCAGCATTTT. It codes for CAISGQRANQPQHF.

The chain combines TRBV2 with TRBJ1-1; 7 nucleotides match TRBD1. Germline CDR1 SNHLY, CDR2 FYNNEI. Trimming cost V 4 bases and J 4 bases; bases outside gene matches: 6. CDR3 size: 14 residues. The CDR3 coding sequence is TGTGCCAGCAGTGCCTCACAGGGGACCACTGAAGCTTTCTTT. Its protein is CASSASQGTTEAFF.

This clone was picked up one time. V is TRBV11-3 and J is TRBJ1-6; tentative D call: TRBD1 (6 bases). The length of the CDR3 is 16 residues. In germline, CDR1 is SGHNT, CDR2 YENEEA. Trimming took 5 bases from V and 0 from J, leaving 11 bases between them. The CDR3 here is CASSISDSSYNSPLHF. CDR3 DNA: TGTGCCAGCAGCATCTCGGACAGCTCCTATAATTCACCCCTCCACTTT.

The chain links TRBV18 to TRBJ2-2; tentatively, D is TRBD2 (5 bases). The germline CDR1 and CDR2 sequences are KGHSH and LQKENI. The CDR3 contains 13 residues. V lost 4 bases and J lost 5, with 8 bases in between. The CDR3 sequence: CASSHGNTGELFF. DNA of the CDR3: TGTGCCAGCTCACACGGGAATACCGGGGAGCTGTTTTTT.

The V and J genes are TRBV12-3 or TRBV12-4 and TRBJ1-2; 8 bases agree with TRBD1. Trimming took 5 bases from V and 4 from J; bases not matched to a gene: 3. The CDR3 extends over 13 amino acids. For the CDR3, the DNA is TGTGCCAGCAGTGAGGACAGGGCCTATGGCTACACCTTC. It codes for CASSEDRAYGYTF.

Written as DNA, the CDR3 is TGTGCCAGCAACGGGGGGAGCGCAGATACGCAGTATTTT. It specifies CASNGGSADTQYF. V gene TRBV2 combines with J gene TRBJ2-3; TRBD2 matches 7 bases. Trimming took 7 bases from V and 4 from J; bases not matched to a gene: 5. CDR1 SNHLY and CDR2 FYNNEI come from the germline V gene. This CDR3 comprises 13 residues.

The CDR3 spells CASSLAGQGGPYNEQFF. The CDR3 region has the DNA TGCGCCAGCAGCTTGGCGGGACAGGGTGGCCCCTACAATGAGCAGTTCTTC. The V call is TRBV5-1, the J call TRBJ2-1, with 9 nucleotides matching TRBD1. The CDR3 sequence is 17 residues long. The V gene's germline CDR1 is SGHRS and CDR2 YFSETQ. With V trimmed by 0 bases and J by 2 bases, 6 bases remained unmatched.

The genes are TRBV15 and TRBJ1-4, with 7 bases aligning to TRBD1. Germline CDR1 reads LNHNV; CDR2 reads YYDKDF (reference sequence). CDR3 length: 15 residues. After removal of 0 bases from V and 10 bases from J, the junction contained 8 bases not matched to a gene. The CDR3 DNA reads as TGTGCCACCAGCAGAGATAACAGGGGACGGACAAAACTGTTTTTT. This encodes CATSRDNRGRTKLFF.

The J gene is TRBJ1-2, the V gene TRBV28, with TRBD1 identical over 10 bases. With 5 bases clipped from V and 0 bases from J, the junction kept 9 bases outside the gene matches. This CDR3 is 17 amino acids long. Germline V gene lookup returns CDR1 MDHEN and CDR2 SYDVKM. CDR3 in amino acids: CASSPRQGALSNYGYTF. CDR3 nucleotide sequence: TGTGCCAGCAGTCCCAGACAGGGGGCTCTTTCTAACTATGGCTACACCTTC.

This chain connects TRBV28 to TRBJ2-3, with TRBD2 as a possible D gene (5 bases). The V gene lost 2 bases and the J gene lost 10 bases, with 22 bases spanning the gap. The length of the CDR3 is 16 residues. The V gene's germline CDR1 is MDHEN and CDR2 SYDVKM. In DNA form, the CDR3 reads TGTGCCAGCAGTTTAGGGCGGTCTTCCCCTCGGGGAGCGCAGTATTTT. It codes for CASSLGRSSPRGAQYF.

The sample holds a few counts of this clone. V is TRBV2 and J is TRBJ2-7; 10 nucleotides align to TRBD1. V shed 7 bases and J 4 bases; nucleotides not matched to a gene: 10. The CDR3 loop spans 15 amino acids. Per germline, CDR1 SNHLY and CDR2 FYNNEI. CDR3 nucleotides: TGTGCCAGCACCACCGACAGGGGGCGAACTTACGAGCAGTACTTC. Amino acids: CASTTDRGRTYEQYF.

The rearrangement uses TRBV10-3 and TRBJ2-7, with a weak D call TRBD1 (6 bases). From germline, CDR1 is ENHRY and CDR2 SYGVKD. Trimming left V 6 bases short and J 1 base short, with 7 bases between. The CDR3 is 12 amino acids. In DNA form, the CDR3 reads TGTGCCATCAGAGACAGGTCCTACGAGCAGTACTTC. This gives the protein CAIRDRSYEQYF.

The chain has TRBV18 and TRBJ1-1; TRBD1 matches 8 bases. CDR1 KGHSH and CDR2 LQKENI come from the germline V gene. The V gene end was trimmed by 2 bases and the J gene end by 8 bases; junction bases not matched to a gene: 7. The CDR3 runs to 14 residues. This chain's CDR3 is CASSPSTGAGEAFF. The CDR3 nucleotides are TGTGCCAGCTCACCATCGACAGGGGCAGGGGAAGCTTTCTTT.

The chain joins TRBV24-1 to TRBJ2-1; D might be TRBD1 (5 bases). This CDR3 has 14 residues. Trimming removed 7 bases from V and 5 bases from J, with 14 bases in between. Germline lookup yields CDR1 KGHDR and CDR2 SFDVKD. The CDR3 region has the DNA TGTGCCACCAGAAGTGGGGTGGACAACAATGAGCAGTTCTTC. Translation gives CATRSGVDNNEQFF.

The V call is TRBV6-4, the J call TRBJ2-5; the D is unclear. The V end was cut by 0 bases, the J end by 13 bases, with 15 bases between. Germline values: CDR1 MRHNA, CDR2 SNTAGT. The CDR3 loop spans 13 amino acids. The CDR3 coding sequence is TGTGCCAGCAGTGACTCGTCGAGAGGCCCGCGGTACTTC. Its translation is CASSDSSRGPRYF.

This chain connects TRBV30 to TRBJ2-7; TRBD2 aligns across 9 bases. Germline CDR1 reads GTSNPN; CDR2 reads SVGIG (reference sequence). CDR3 length equals 15 residues. The V and J ends lost 2 bases and 6 bases, in that order; junction bases with no gene match: 11. CDR3 residues: CAWSTRLAGAPEQYF. The CDR3 DNA reads TGTGCCTGGAGTACCCGATTAGCGGGGGCCCCCGAGCAGTACTTC.

This clone showed up just once. The V call is TRBV12-3 or TRBV12-4, the J call TRBJ1-6; D not resolved. With 3 bases removed from V and 10 bases from J, the gap between germline ends came to 7 bases. This CDR3 region has 12 residues. The CDR3: CASSFPESPLHF. The CDR3 DNA is TGTGCCAGCAGTTTTCCGGAGTCACCCCTCCACTTT.